Presented here are 13 T cell receptor beta chains from one specimen sequenced in a study of blood T cell repertoires in COVID-19. Here immunoSEQ multiplex PCR was the method, and the copy in TCRdb shows in-frame clones only, minus some. The sample records more than 85,000 clones, about 80% being singletons. Sequenced: peripheral blood. Receptor source: a woman of 80 years or more with active or convalescent COVID-19.

This clone was seen a few times. The gene calls are TRBV7-2 and TRBJ1-5, with 8 bases lining up with TRBD1. The junction had 5 bases not matched to a gene; V was cut back by 8 bases and J by 5 bases. This CDR3 has 13 residues. Germline values: CDR1 SGHTA, CDR2 FQGNSA. In nucleotides, the CDR3 is TGTGCCAGCCAGGGGGCGTGGGATCAGCCCCAGCATTTT. It encodes CASQGAWDQPQHF.

J is TRBJ2-2 and V is TRBV29-1; TRBD1 is a possible D gene (5 bases). The CDR3 consists of 13 residues. CDR1 and CDR2 from the germline V gene are SQVTM and ANQGSEA. The V gene lost 3 bases and the J gene lost 3 bases, with 8 bases spanning the gap. The CDR3 bases are TGCAGCGTTGAGGGGCCGTACACCGGGGAGCTGTTTTTT. It specifies CSVEGPYTGELFF.

V gene TRBV28 combines with J gene TRBJ1-6, with D unresolved. The germline CDR1 and CDR2 sequences are MDHEN and SYDVKM. The CDR3 is 14 amino acids. The V gene lost 1 base and the J gene lost 5 bases, with 6 bases spanning the gap. This CDR3 is CASSLFRNNSPLHF. CDR3 coding DNA: TGTGCCAGCAGTTTATTTAGAAATAATTCACCCCTCCACTTT.

The chain is built from TRBV5-4 and TRBJ2-5, with D possibly being TRBD2 (6 bases). CDR3 length: 16 amino acids. The germline CDR1 and CDR2 sequences are SGHNT and YYREEE (reference sequence). V shed 9 bases and J shed 2 bases, with 23 bases lying between them. CDR3 nucleotides: TGTGCCACCAAAAGTCGAACGGGACTTGATCAAGAGACCCAGTACTTC. Its protein is CATKSRTGLDQETQYF. Variable domain in full (rest from reference TRBV5-4 and TRBJ2-5): ETGVTQSPTHLIKTRGQQVTLRCSSQSGHNTVSWYQQALGQGPQFIFQYYREEENGRGNFPPRFSGLQFPNYSSELNVNALELDDSALYLCATKSRTGLDQETQYFGPGTRLLVL.

The rearrangement links TRBV6-5 to TRBJ2-1; D perhaps matches TRBD2 (6 bases). The V end lost 2 bases, the J end lost 4 bases, and 15 bases lay between the germline ends. This CDR3 comprises 16 residues. Germline V lookup: CDR1 MNHEY, CDR2 SVGAGI. In DNA form, the CDR3 reads TGTGCCAGCAGTTACACCCCGGACTATGCATACAATGAGCAGTTCTTC. It yields the protein CASSYTPDYAYNEQFF.

The chain links TRBV19 to TRBJ1-1; no reliable D call. Between the trimmed V and J ends, which lost 3 bases and 7 bases, there was a span of 12 bases. CDR3 size: 13 residues. The germline gives CDR1 LNHDA, CDR2 SQIVND (reference sequence). CDR3 in DNA: TGTGCCAGTAGTATGAACAGACAAAGTGAAGCTTTCTTT. Its protein product is CASSMNRQSEAFF.

The V call is TRBV18, the J call TRBJ2-5, with unresolved D. CDR3 length: 15 amino acids. The V end was cut by 5 bases, the J end by 5 bases, with 18 bases between. Germline V lookup: CDR1 KGHSH, CDR2 LQKENI. CDR3 region: CASSVASGPEETQYF. The DNA for the CDR3 is TGTGCCAGCTCAGTGGCGTCGGGTCCGGAGGAGACCCAGTACTTC.

This chain links TRBV11-3 with TRBJ2-1; TRBD1 aligns across 9 bases. Germline CDR1 SGHNT, CDR2 YENEEA. The junction had 8 bases not matched to a gene; V was cut back by 5 bases and J by 0 bases. The CDR3 loop spans 17 amino acids. The CDR3 nucleotides are TGTGCCAGCAGCCCCGGACAGGGGAGAAGCTCCTACAATGAGCAGTTCTTC. Translating gives CASSPGQGRSSYNEQFF. Supplemented by reference TRBV11-3 and TRBJ2-1, the full variable domain reads EAGVVQSPRYKIIEKKQPVAFWCNPISGHNTLYWYLQNLGQGPELLIRYENEEAVDDSQLPKDRFSAERLKGVDSTLKIQPAELGDSAVYLCASSPGQGRSSYNEQFFGPGTRLTVL.

This clone showed up just a few times. The chain carries TRBV19 and TRBJ1-4, with D perhaps TRBD1 (5 bases). This CDR3 has 14 amino acids. Germline assignment: CDR1 LNHDA and CDR2 SQIVND (reference sequence). Trimming pared 7 bases from V and 4 bases from J, leaving 13 bases between. The CDR3 coding sequence is TGTGCCAGTAAGTCCCGACAGATTAATGAAAAACTGTTTTTT. Amino acid sequence: CASKSRQINEKLFF.

The V and J genes are TRBV5-5 and TRBJ2-1; D possibly corresponds to TRBD2 (5 bases). Germline V gene sequence: CDR1 SGHKS, CDR2 YYEKEE (reference sequence). There are 16 residues in the CDR3. The V end lost 3 bases, the J end lost 4 bases, and 17 bases lay between the germline ends. CDR3 in DNA: TGTGCCAGCAGCTCCGCCCCTAGCTCCCTATACAATGAGCAGTTCTTC. It codes for CASSSAPSSLYNEQFF.

The chain combines TRBV5-1 with TRBJ2-5; 10 nucleotides align to TRBD1. CDR1 is SGHRS and CDR2 is YFSETQ in the germline V gene. The CDR3 extends over 15 amino acids. The ends lost 4 bases at V and 5 bases at J; junction bases unmatched: 8. The CDR3 here is CASSQAGTGAETQYF. The CDR3 coding sequence is TGCGCCAGCAGCCAAGCCGGGACAGGGGCCGAGACCCAGTACTTC.

The gene calls are TRBV2 and TRBJ2-2; D might be TRBD2 (7 bases). This CDR3 is 16 amino acids long. The V end was cut by 8 bases, the J end by 6 bases, with 22 bases between. In germline, CDR1 is SNHLY, CDR2 FYNNEI. CDR3 in DNA: TGTGCCAGCCGGAGGGTGGGGGGGCGCAGTTCCGGGGAGCTGTTTTTT. This translates into CASRRVGGRSSGELFF.

The V and J genes are TRBV7-2 and TRBJ1-2, with TRBD1 as a possible D gene (5 bases). Germline V gene data show CDR1 as SGHTA and CDR2 as FQGNSA. There are 17 residues in the CDR3. V dropped 0 bases and J dropped 6 bases, with 20 bases sitting between them. CDR3 in amino acids: CASSLALGRALLDGYTF. Written as DNA, the CDR3 is TGTGCCAGCAGCTTAGCTCTCGGCAGGGCCCTCCTCGATGGCTACACCTTC.